The 28 T cell receptor beta chains reported below all come from one sample, sequenced in a study of Graves' ophthalmopathy and Graves' hyperthyroidism (dated by TCRdb to about 2018). The instrument was an Illumina HiSeq 2000. TCR beta CDR3 regions were amplified from RNA transcripts for repertoire sequencing. HTBI primers and the Qiagen OneStep RT-PCR kit were used in a first-round RT-PCR, which was followed by a second-round multiplex PCR, size selection and purification. TCRdb trimmed the raw reads at Q25, called clones with MiXCR and kept productive beta chains. Identical CDR3 proteins give one entry, which carries the most common genes and DNA. Present in this sample are under 250,000 distinct CDR3 sequences, under 30% of which were seen just once. In total, the top ten clones hold approximately 8.6% of the sample. Sequenced: peripheral blood. Every receptor here comes from a man in his fifties with Graves' ophthalmopathy. Donor details come from another sample of the same person, matched by shared clones.

This clonotype was counted ten times or more. As DNA, the CDR3 is TGTGCCAGCAAGTTGAGTAGCGGGGACCCCTACGAGCAGTACTTC. Protein: CASKLSSGDPYEQYF. The genes are TRBV6-5 and TRBJ2-7, with 8 bases lining up with TRBD2. The germline V gene encodes CDR1 MNHEY and CDR2 SVGAGI. Trimming at V came to 7 bases and at J to 2 bases, leaving 10 bases not matched to a gene. The CDR3 is 15 residues long.

This clonotype was found many times. Germline is not matched at one junction end, which may reflect a read error. This chain links TRBV7-2 with TRBJ2-2, with D possibly being TRBD2 (6 bases). There are 15 residues in the CDR3. Germline V CDR1 and CDR2: SGHTA, FQGNSA. DNA for the CDR3: TGTGCCAGTAGCTCGAGCGGGCCAAACACCGGGGAGCTGTTTTTT. Translating it yields CASSSSGPNTGELFF.

The V gene is TRBV6-2 or TRBV6-3, the J gene TRBJ1-1; D is unresolved. Germline lookup yields CDR1 MNHEY and CDR2 SVGEGT. The V and J ends lost 7 bases and 0 bases respectively, with 12 bases between them. This CDR3 spans 14 amino acids. Here the CDR3 DNA reads TGTGCCAGCAAGAATGCCGGGATGAACACTGAAGCTTTCTTT. It specifies CASKNAGMNTEAFF.

This clonotype was observed many times. The CDR3 bases are TGCAGCGTTGAAAGACAGGGCTCCTACGAGCAGTACTTC. Its protein is CSVERQGSYEQYF. The chain recombines TRBV29-1 with TRBJ2-7, with 7 bases that match TRBD1. J was trimmed by 0 bases and V by 2 bases; bases with no gene match: 1. This CDR3 region has 13 residues. CDR1 and CDR2 (germline): SQVTM, ANQGSEA.

This clonotype was observed at least ten times. V usage is TRBV11-2 and J usage is TRBJ2-5, with 11 bases that match TRBD2. This CDR3 region has 16 residues. The V gene's germline CDR1 is SGHAT and CDR2 FQNNGV. The V gene end was trimmed by 7 bases and the J gene end by 4 bases; junction bases not matched to a gene: 11. The CDR3 bases are TGTGCCAGCACCTCGTCTGGGACTAGCGGATTAGAGACCCAGTACTTC. The encoded protein is CASTSSGTSGLETQYF.

The chain employs TRBV12-3 or TRBV12-4 and TRBJ2-6; no firm D call. This CDR3 is 16 amino acids long. Trimming stripped 4 bases from V and 4 bases from J, with 14 bases between. The CDR3: CASSSPLGRGANVLTF. The CDR3 region has the DNA TGTGCCAGCAGTTCACCCTTGGGAAGGGGGGCCAACGTCCTGACTTTC.

Ten or more counts support this clonotype. The chain combines TRBV7-9 with TRBJ2-7, with 7 bases lining up with TRBD2. The germline V gene encodes CDR1 SEHNR and CDR2 FQNEAQ (reference sequence). The CDR3 spans 14 residues. J was trimmed by 1 base and V by 4 bases; bases with no gene match: 4. DNA for the CDR3: TGTGCCAGCAGCTGGAGCGGGGAGTCCTACGAGCAGTACTTC. This sequence encodes CASSWSGESYEQYF.

This clonotype was counted many times. This chain uses TRBV14 with TRBJ2-2; no firm D call. Trimming shortened V by 2 bases and J by 1 base, and 5 bases separated the two germline ends. This CDR3 contains 14 residues. The germline gives CDR1 SGHDN, CDR2 FVKESK. CDR3: CASSQSGNTGELFF. CDR3 in DNA: TGTGCCAGCAGCCAAAGTGGGAACACCGGGGAGCTGTTTTTT. Based on the CDR3 plus reference TRBV14 and TRBJ2-2, the full variable domain is EAGVTQFPSHSVIEKGQTVTLRCDPISGHDNLYWYRRVMGKEIKFLLHFVKESKQDESGMPNNRFLAERTGGTYSTLKVQPAELEDSGVYFCASSQSGNTGELFFGEGSRLTVL.

In this sample, this clonotype turned up many times. V gene TRBV7-8 combines with J gene TRBJ2-7, with TRBD2 matching over 9 bases. Per the germline V gene, CDR1 is SGHVS and CDR2 is FQNEAQ. This CDR3 is built from 14 residues. The V segment lost 5 bases and the J segment 7 bases; nucleotides outside the gene matches: 9. For the CDR3, the DNA is TGTGCCAGCAGCAAATTAGCGGGAGTGAGGGAGCAGTACTTC. Residues: CASSKLAGVREQYF.

This clonotype showed up many times. A much larger clone differs from this one at a single base, so this may be a read error. CDR3 residues: CASSLYYEQYF. Here the CDR3 DNA reads TGTGCCAGCAGCCTCTACTACGAGCAGTACTTC. V gene TRBV7-2 combines with J gene TRBJ2-7; D call uncertain. The CDR3 length is 11 residues. Looked up from germline, CDR1 is SGHTA and CDR2 is FQGNSA. Between the trimmed V and J ends, which lost 5 bases and 3 bases, there was a span of 5 bases.

V usage is TRBV2 and J usage is TRBJ2-7; 9 bases map to TRBD2. The V segment lost 6 bases and the J segment 10 bases; nucleotides outside the gene matches: 13. The CDR3 contains 14 residues. CDR1 is SNHLY and CDR2 is FYNNEI in the germline V gene. The CDR3 DNA reads as TGTGCCAGCAGCGACGGCGGGACTAGCATCCTCCAGTACTTC. Amino acid sequence: CASSDGGTSILQYF.

This clonotype was recorded at least ten times. The V gene is TRBV20-1, the J gene TRBJ1-3, with D uncertain. The germline CDR1 and CDR2 sequences are DFQATT and SNEGSKA (reference sequence). The V end was cut by 1 base, the J end by 2 bases, with 9 bases between. The length of the CDR3 is 14 residues. As DNA, the CDR3 is TGCAGTGCTAGAGGAGTTACAGCTGGAAACACCATATATTTT. This translates into CSARGVTAGNTIYF.

The rearrangement uses TRBV6-1 and TRBJ1-1; D unclear. V lost 7 bases to trimming and J lost 1 base, with 13 bases between them. Per the germline V gene, CDR1 is MNHNS and CDR2 is SASEGT. The CDR3 totals 14 residues. The CDR3 region is CASTLRGENTEAFF. The CDR3 DNA reads as TGTGCCAGCACCCTACGTGGGGAGAACACTGAAGCTTTCTTT.

This chain's CDR3 is CASSYSPDTGELFF. The CDR3 DNA sequence: TGTGCCAGCAGTTACTCCCCGGACACCGGGGAGCTGTTTTTT. This chain links TRBV6-2 or TRBV6-3 with TRBJ2-2; D call uncertain. The CDR3 runs to 14 residues. The germline CDR1 and CDR2 sequences are MNHEY and SVGEGT. V was pared by 0 bases and J by 3 bases, with 5 bases between.

This clonotype occurred many times. The CDR3 sequence: CASKPLFYQETQYF. The CDR3 region has the DNA TGTGCCAGCAAGCCTTTGTTCTACCAAGAGACCCAGTACTTC. This chain uses TRBV11-2 with TRBJ2-5; D gene unclear. Trimming stripped 7 bases from V and 0 bases from J, with 12 bases between. Looked up from germline, CDR1 is SGHAT and CDR2 is FQNNGV. The CDR3 is made up of 14 amino acids.

The chain uses TRBV12-3 or TRBV12-4 and TRBJ1-1; the D is unclear. The CDR3 loop spans 13 amino acids. Trimming left V 3 bases short and J 3 bases short, with 8 bases between. The CDR3 here is CASSFSSDTEAFF. In nucleotides, the CDR3 is TGTGCCAGCAGTTTTAGTAGCGACACTGAAGCTTTCTTT.

This clonotype was observed at least ten times. The chain uses TRBV7-2 and TRBJ2-7; TRBD2 agrees at 7 bases. The germline CDR1 and CDR2 sequences are SGHTA and FQGNSA. J gave up 6 bases and V 1 base, and 3 bases lay outside the gene matches. The CDR3 sequence is 13 residues long. The DNA of the CDR3 is TGTGCCAGCAGCTTAGTACGGGAGGCCGAGCAGTACTTC. Translation gives CASSLVREAEQYF.

A single count supports this clonotype. The chain couples TRBV20-1 to TRBJ2-5; tentatively, D is TRBD1 (7 bases). The germline CDR1 and CDR2 sequences are DFQATT and SNEGSKA (reference sequence). The CDR3 has 16 amino acids. V was cut by 2 bases and J by 5 bases, with 21 bases left in between. This chain's CDR3 is CSARPLTQGRWETQYF. Written as DNA, the CDR3 is TGCAGTGCTAGACCGTTGACACAGGGGAGGTGGGAGACCCAGTACTTC.

The chain recombines TRBV11-2 with TRBJ2-5; 7 positions match TRBD1. The CDR3 runs to 15 residues. Trimming removed 5 bases from V and 4 bases from J; junction bases left unmatched: 10. CDR1 and CDR2 from the germline V gene are SGHAT and FQNNGV. The CDR3 reads CASSTGQFGRETQYF. The CDR3, as DNA: TGTGCCAGCAGCACGGGACAGTTCGGTCGAGAGACCCAGTACTTC.

This clonotype was recorded at least ten times. The chain joins TRBV6-5 to TRBJ1-6, with D unresolved. CDR1 is MNHEY and CDR2 is SVGAGI in the germline V gene. The CDR3 is 15 amino acids. The ends were cut back, 2 bases at V and 7 bases at J, with 12 bases in the middle. CDR3 DNA sequence: TGTGCCAGCAGTTACCGCACAACCGGCAATTCACCCCTCCACTTT. Its protein is CASSYRTTGNSPLHF.

V gene TRBV10-3 combines with J gene TRBJ2-7; tentative D call: TRBD2 (7 bases). The CDR3 has 14 residues. Germline assignment: CDR1 ENHRY and CDR2 SYGVKD. Trimming took 0 bases from V and 4 from J, leaving 10 bases between them. The CDR3 loop is CAISESGGDYEQYF. The CDR3 DNA is TGTGCCATCAGTGAGTCAGGGGGGGATTACGAGCAGTACTTC.

At least ten counts were recorded for this clonotype. The V call is TRBV30, the J call TRBJ2-1; D is perhaps TRBD1 (7 bases). V gave up 6 bases and J gave up 10 bases, with 13 bases separating them. Germline V lookup: CDR1 GTSNPN, CDR2 SVGIG (reference sequence). The CDR3 is 11 residues long. The CDR3 bases are TGTGCCTGTTACCAGGGGGGCGAGCAGTTCTTC. Translated: CACYQGGEQFF. The full variable domain, in which reference TRBV30 and TRBJ2-1 provide the parts outside the CDR3, is SQTIHQWPATLVQPVGSPLSLECTVEGTSNPNLYWYRQAAGRGLQLLFYSVGIGQISSEVPQNLSASRPQDRQFILSSKKLLLSDSGFYLCACYQGGEQFFGPGTRLTVL.

This clonotype has a count of ten or more. The chain combines TRBV4-2 with TRBJ1-6; 7 bases match TRBD1. The V gene's germline CDR1 is LGHNA and CDR2 YNFKEQ. V was clipped by 1 base and J by 10 bases; unmatched bases: 7. CDR3 length: 15 residues. CDR3 DNA sequence: TGTGCCAGCAGCCAAGGGACAGGCGGGGGATCACCCCTCCACTTT. Translation: CASSQGTGGGSPLHF.

This clonotype has more than one count but fewer than ten. This chain connects TRBV13 to TRBJ1-6; D gene ambiguous. This CDR3 is built from 12 residues. In germline, CDR1 is PRHDT, CDR2 FYEKMQ (reference sequence). V lost 6 bases and J lost 10, with 10 bases in between. The CDR3: CASSSNESPLHF. Here the CDR3 DNA reads TGTGCCAGCAGTTCCAACGAATCACCCCTCCACTTT.

This clonotype was observed at least ten times. This sequence joins TRBV11-2 and TRBJ2-2, with 7 bases lining up with TRBD1. This CDR3 comprises 13 residues. Germline loops: CDR1 SGHAT, CDR2 FQNNGV. Trimming at V came to 6 bases and at J to 7 bases, leaving 5 bases not matched to a gene. CDR3 amino acids: CASRQGMGGELFF. The CDR3 nucleotides read TGTGCCAGCAGACAGGGGATGGGCGGGGAGCTGTTTTTT.

Ten or more counts support this clonotype. The J gene is TRBJ2-5, the V gene TRBV7-2; 11 bases line up with TRBD2. The CDR3 contains 14 residues. Per the germline V gene, CDR1 is SGHTA and CDR2 is FQGNSA. The V gene end was trimmed by 5 bases and the J gene end by 6 bases; junction bases not matched to a gene: 5. This CDR3 reads CASSATSGSQTQYF. As DNA, the CDR3 is TGTGCCAGCAGCGCCACTAGCGGGAGTCAGACCCAGTACTTC. The entire variable domain, with the rest obtained from reference TRBV7-2 and TRBJ2-5, is as follows: GAGVSQSPSNKVTEKGKDVELRCDPISGHTALYWYRQSLGQGLEFLIYFQGNSAPDKSGLPSDRFSAERTGGSVSTLTIQRTQQEDSAVYLCASSATSGSQTQYFGPGTRLLVL.

This clonotype was counted at least ten times. The chain couples TRBV28 to TRBJ2-6; D is uncertain. V shed 5 bases and J shed 0 bases, with 11 bases lying between them. Germline V lookup: CDR1 MDHEN, CDR2 SYDVKM. This CDR3 is built from 16 residues. Here the CDR3 reads CASSHRRGSGANVLTF. CDR3 nucleotides: TGTGCCAGCAGTCACCGCCGAGGCTCTGGGGCCAACGTCCTGACTTTC.

This clonotype came up many times. V is TRBV12-3 or TRBV12-4 and J is TRBJ1-3; TRBD1 might be the D (6 bases). Trimming left V 3 bases short and J 0 bases short, with 9 bases between. The CDR3 covers 15 residues. This CDR3 is CASSLGHLSGNTIYF. CDR3 coding DNA: TGTGCCAGCAGTTTGGGACATCTCTCTGGAAACACCATATATTTT.